This TCR beta chain was recorded in a study of low-dose radiotherapy and immunotherapy resistance in tumors (dated 2022 in TCRdb). Describing the broader study: Patients in Cohort 1 were given 0.5 Gy per fraction every 2 weeks, and the prescribed total PTV dose was 6.5 Gy. Eight patients were included in the translational analysis, namely three from the first dose cohort plus the first five from the second dose cohort. Cyclophosphamide 200 mg/m2 was administered intravenously every two weeks, one day before each radiation and immunotherapy administration. Trial participants were not randomized into treatment groups. Nivolumab was administered intravenously as a 240 mg flat dose every two weeks, and ipilimumab was administered intravenously at 1 mg/kg every six weeks. First-strand cDNA was synthesized using Superscript III and a set of TRAV- and TRBV-specific primers, so that both TCRalpha and TCRbeta chains were covered. Starting on cycle 1 day 1, patients took 300 mg of aspirin by mouth once a day for four cycles. In Cohort 2, 1 Gy per fraction was delivered every two weeks, for a total of 13 Gy over 26 weeks.

About this clonotype itself: Its specific antigen is unknown. Base qualities are not at hand, and no much larger clone is one base apart.

The sample's time point, from its label and the paper: after trial treatment. The sample's treatment or condition label, decoded: LDRT plus nivolumab, ipilimumab, low-dose cyclophosphamide and aspirin (RACIN trial). The donors came from RACIN, which was a single-arm phase I dose-escalation trial that paired nivolumab and ipilimumab with aspirin, low-dose cyclophosphamide and low-dose radiotherapy. To be eligible, a patient needed to have an advanced solid tumor that was TIL-negative. The CDR3 sequence holds 18 residues, the cysteine and phenylalanine included. Kept here is only the CDR3 DNA, which spans 54 bases and is read in frame from base 1. Trimming leaves V shorter by 10 bases and J shorter by 2 bases, with the junction holding 16 bases beyond the gene matches. The germline V gene gives CDR1 as MNHEY and CDR2 as SVGEGT. Sequencing instrument: Illumina HiSeq 2500. TCRs were amplified with Phusion for around 18 PCR cycles using a constant-region primer together with the adapter attached to the V primers. The MessageAmp II aRNA Amplification Kit was used to amplify the isolated mRNA, with in vitro transcription run for 15 to 20 hours at 37 degrees C. The Dynabeads mRNA DIRECT Purification Kit was used to isolate mRNA for TCR sequencing. Indexed Illumina adapters were added in a second Phusion PCR of 20 to 30 cycles, after which AMPure XP beads were used to purify the products. The original methods were these. Custom Perl scripts were used to pool TCR sequences that encoded the same protein, to remove out-of-frame sequences, and to calculate the abundance of each clonotype. The analysis excluded TCR sequences that were supported by just one read. Shannon entropy, Gini index, clonality, richness, and the frequency of TCRs shared between repertoires were included as repertoire metrics. TCRdb ran its own pipeline on the public reads, namely fastp trimming at Q25 and MiXCR clone calling, and kept in-frame beta chains. Every CDR3 protein is listed once, alongside the most common genes and DNA of its rows. TCRdb, rather than the study authors, made the V and J calls. Within this sample are 50,000 or so distinct CDR3 sequences, with roughly a third of them counted one time only. Over 7% of the sample comes from the top ten.

The chain uses TRBV6-2 or TRBV6-3 and TRBJ2-2; the central 10 bases match TRBD2. The starting material was PBMCs, obtained after low-dose radiotherapy plus immunotherapy. The receptor was derived from a male donor with rectosigmoid adenocarcinoma. The DNA reads as follows: TGTGCCACCCAACGCAGCGGGAGGGCCGTTGGTAACACCGGGGAGCTGTTTTTT. This yields the protein CATQRSGRAVGNTGELFF.